These 30 T cell receptor beta chains were all obtained from the same sample, sequenced in a study of T cell responses to AZD1222 COVID-19 vaccine. Profiled with immunoSEQ multiplex PCR; TCRdb holds only in-frame clones, not every one. The sample contains 100,000 to 150,000 clones, 88% of which appear only once. The material was peripheral blood, obtained on day 0 of AZD1222 vaccination. The receptors here all came from an adult in good health.

The rearrangement links TRBV5-1 to TRBJ2-1; D gene ambiguous. This CDR3 has 13 amino acids. Germline loops: CDR1 SGHRS, CDR2 YFSETQ. V was clipped by 7 bases and J by 7 bases, with 15 bases between them. The CDR3 DNA reads as TGCGCCAGCGCTCCCCGTTCTGATAATGAGCAGTTCTTC. Translation gives CASAPRSDNEQFF.

The chain joins TRBV7-2 to TRBJ1-2, with 7 nucleotides matching TRBD1. The J segment lost 4 bases and the V segment lost 5 bases, leaving 7 bases of the junction unmatched. The CDR3 covers 14 residues. Germline CDR1 and CDR2: SGHTA and FQGNSA. CDR3 in DNA: TGTGCCAGCAGCGCCAGGGGGTTGGGCTATGGCTACACCTTC. It encodes CASSARGLGYGYTF.

This chain connects TRBV30 to TRBJ2-3; D not resolved. V was cut by 0 bases and J by 7 bases, with 8 bases left in between. The CDR3 totals 12 residues. CDR1 GTSNPN and CDR2 SVGIG come from the germline V gene (reference sequence). CDR3 region: CAWSVDLHTQYF. CDR3 nucleotide sequence: TGTGCCTGGAGTGTAGACCTTCATACGCAGTATTTT.

The chain uses TRBV28 and TRBJ1-6; D is perhaps TRBD1 (5 bases). Germline V gene lookup returns CDR1 MDHEN and CDR2 SYDVKM. Between the trimmed V and J ends, which lost 5 bases and 1 base, there was a span of 9 bases. The CDR3 length is 15 residues. CDR3 nucleotides: TGTGCCAGCAGTCGGAACAGGTCCTATAATTCACCCCTCCACTTT. Amino acid sequence: CASSRNRSYNSPLHF.

The rearrangement joins TRBV19 to TRBJ1-4; a possible D gene is TRBD1 (5 bases). Looked up from germline, CDR1 is LNHDA and CDR2 is SQIVND (reference sequence). This CDR3 spans 14 amino acids. Trimming removed 6 bases from V and 8 bases from J, with 16 bases in between. CDR3 residues: CASRRTQGNEKLFF. In nucleotides, the CDR3 is TGTGCCAGTAGACGGACACAAGGGAACGAAAAACTGTTTTTT.

The CDR3 loop is CASTRQINGNEKLFF. CDR3 bases: TGTGCCAGCACCCGCCAAATCAACGGTAATGAAAAACTGTTTTTT. This chain links TRBV4-2 with TRBJ1-4; D gene unclear. Trimming took 7 bases from V and 4 from J, leaving 16 bases between them. Germline CDR1 is LGHNA and CDR2 is YNFKEQ. The CDR3 runs to 15 residues.

The V gene is TRBV28, the J gene TRBJ2-2; D ambiguous. Per the germline V gene, CDR1 is MDHEN and CDR2 is SYDVKM. Trimming shortened V by 7 bases and J by 6 bases, and 6 bases separated the two germline ends. The CDR3 totals 11 residues. The CDR3 nucleotides are TGTGCCAGCACCCGACCCGGGGAGCTGTTTTTT. Amino acids: CASTRPGELFF.

The J gene is TRBJ1-1, the V gene TRBV9; TRBD1 might be the D (5 bases). The CDR3 has 12 amino acids. The V gene lost 3 bases and the J gene lost 8 bases, with 11 bases spanning the gap. Germline CDR1 and CDR2: SGDLS and YYNGEE. The CDR3 DNA is TGTGCCAGCAGCGGTTTAGGGGCCGAAGCTTTCTTT. Protein product: CASSGLGAEAFF.

V is TRBV12-3 or TRBV12-4 and J is TRBJ2-7; possibly TRBD1 for D (6 bases). The CDR3 length is 13 residues. V was clipped by 5 bases and J by 3 bases, with 11 bases between them. In DNA, the CDR3 is TGTGCCAGCAGTCCCCGGACAGTCTACGAGCAGTACTTC. This encodes CASSPRTVYEQYF.

The gene calls are TRBV3-1 (or the pseudogene TRBV3-2) and TRBJ1-5; D is unresolved. The CDR3 is 13 residues long. Germline V lookup: CDR1 LGHDT, CDR2 YNNKEL (reference sequence). Trimming pared 8 bases from V and 10 bases from J, leaving 18 bases between. The CDR3 DNA follows: TGTGCCAGCGGAAATCCCGGGGTCAGCCCCCAGCATTTT. Its translation is CASGNPGVSPQHF.

CDR3 sequence: CASSLEGSRTGNTF. Here the CDR3 DNA reads TGTGCCAGCAGCTTGGAAGGGTCAAGAACAGGGAACACCTTC. The genes are TRBV5-6 and TRBJ1-2; possible D gene TRBD1, 6 bases. Per the germline V gene, CDR1 is SGHDT and CDR2 is YYEEEE. The V end was cut by 0 bases, the J end by 12 bases, with 18 bases between. This CDR3 comprises 14 residues.

This clone was observed once. This chain joins TRBV2 and TRBJ2-7, with 7 bases fitting TRBD1. The junction had 6 bases not matched to a gene; V was cut back by 7 bases and J by 3 bases. Germline V gene sequence: CDR1 SNHLY, CDR2 FYNNEI. The CDR3 consists of 13 residues. The CDR3 protein is CASKGTAVYEQYF. The CDR3, as DNA: TGTGCCAGCAAGGGGACAGCCGTCTACGAGCAGTACTTC.

The V and J genes are TRBV5-4 and TRBJ2-7; D remains unclear. Germline CDR1 and CDR2: SGHNT and YYREEE (reference sequence). CDR3 length: 14 amino acids. The V end was cut by 4 bases, the J end by 0 bases, with 11 bases between. The CDR3 bases are TGTGCCAGCAGCCTGTCGGGCCGCTCCTACGAGCAGTACTTC. This gives the protein CASSLSGRSYEQYF.

This chain connects TRBV29-1 to TRBJ2-5; D tentatively reads TRBD1 or TRBD2 (6 bases each). Germline CDR1 reads SQVTM; CDR2 reads ANQGSEA. The CDR3 runs 13 residues. Trimming left V 3 bases short and J 4 bases short, with 12 bases between. The CDR3 protein is CSVEKGGRETQYF. CDR3 nucleotide sequence: TGCAGCGTTGAGAAGGGGGGCCGAGAGACCCAGTACTTC.

The V gene is TRBV3-1 (or the pseudogene TRBV3-2), the J gene TRBJ1-1; 9 nucleotides agree with TRBD1. The CDR3 runs 14 residues. V lost 7 bases and J lost 3; bases outside the gene matches: 6. Germline V gives CDR1 LGHDT, CDR2 YNNKEL (reference sequence). The CDR3 spells CASTYRDRDTEAFF. CDR3 coding DNA: TGTGCCAGCACCTACCGGGACAGGGACACTGAAGCTTTCTTT.

The genes are TRBV7-9 and TRBJ2-2, with 14 bases aligning to TRBD2. The CDR3 loop spans 16 amino acids. Germline values: CDR1 SEHNR, CDR2 FQNEAQ (reference sequence). Trimming removed 5 bases from V and 8 bases from J; junction bases left unmatched: 7. This CDR3 is CASSPRLAGGLGELFF. For the CDR3, the DNA is TGTGCCAGCAGCCCCCGACTAGCGGGAGGGCTTGGGGAGCTGTTTTTT.

The chain joins TRBV29-1 to TRBJ2-5; 7 nucleotides agree with TRBD1. The V gene's germline CDR1 is SQVTM and CDR2 ANQGSEA. CDR3 size: 14 residues. The V and J ends lost 6 bases and 2 bases, in that order; junction bases with no gene match: 9. The CDR3 spells CSVAGTVSQETQYF. The CDR3 coding sequence is TGCAGCGTAGCCGGGACAGTATCACAAGAGACCCAGTACTTC.

This chain connects TRBV29-1 to TRBJ2-3, with D perhaps assigned TRBD1 or TRBD2 (6 bases each). The CDR3 extends over 13 amino acids. CDR1 and CDR2 (germline): SQVTM, ANQGSEA. V gave up 6 bases and J gave up 7 bases, with 17 bases separating them. The CDR3 sequence is CSVGRGPVYTQYF. In DNA form, the CDR3 reads TGCAGCGTGGGACGGGGGCCTGTTTATACGCAGTATTTT.

The CDR3 DNA reads as TGTGCCAGCCTGGACAGGTTTCCTTCCTACGAGCAGTACTTC. The encoded protein is CASLDRFPSYEQYF. This chain connects TRBV27 to TRBJ2-7, with 7 bases aligning to TRBD1. The J segment lost 1 base and the V segment lost 8 bases, leaving 8 bases of the junction unmatched. The germline V gene has CDR1 MNHEY and CDR2 SMNVEV (reference sequence). This CDR3 is 14 amino acids long.

This rearrangement joins TRBV11-2 to TRBJ1-4; 7 bases match TRBD1. Germline CDR1 SGHAT, CDR2 FQNNGV. CDR3 length equals 12 residues. The J segment lost 8 bases and the V segment lost 5 bases, leaving 2 bases of the junction unmatched. CDR3 in DNA: TGTGCCAGCAGCCCGGACAGGGAAAAACTGTTTTTT. Translating gives CASSPDREKLFF. Variable domain in full (rest from reference TRBV11-2 and TRBJ1-4): EAGVAQSPRYKIIEKRQSVAFWCNPISGHATLYWYQQILGQGPKLLIQFQNNGVVDDSQLPKDRFSAERLKGVDSTLKIQPAKLEDSAVYLCASSPDREKLFFGSGTQLSVL.

The CDR3 DNA follows: TGTGCCAGCAGTCGGCGGACAGGGGGCCGGGAGACCCAGTACTTC. Residues: CASSRRTGGRETQYF. This chain connects TRBV6-5 to TRBJ2-5; 11 bases are shared with TRBD1. Germline loops: CDR1 MNHEY, CDR2 SVGAGI. The CDR3 length is 15 residues. Trimming at V came to 5 bases and at J to 5 bases, leaving 7 bases not matched to a gene.

The chain uses TRBV9 and TRBJ1-2, with D perhaps TRBD1 (6 bases). Germline V gene data show CDR1 as SGDLS and CDR2 as YYNGEE. V lost 4 bases, J lost 4 bases, and 20 bases lay in between. The CDR3 length is 16 residues. CDR3: CASSPNPGRGSYGYTF. In DNA, the CDR3 is TGTGCCAGCAGCCCGAACCCCGGCAGGGGAAGCTATGGCTACACCTTC.

The chain uses TRBV12-2 and TRBJ1-6; no DNA check was done on the table's D call, TRBD1. TRBV12-2 is tagged as a pseudogene. This CDR3 comprises 18 residues. CDR3 nucleotide sequence: TGTGCAAGTCGCTTATCCGACCCCCAAGGGGCCGGGAATTCACCCCTCCACTTT. The encoded protein is CASRLSDPQGAGNSPLHF.

The chain uses TRBV27 and TRBJ2-2; D gene unclear. The CDR3 is 13 residues long. CDR1 is MNHEY, CDR2 SMNVEV, per germline (reference sequence). V lost 4 bases and J lost 6, with 9 bases in between. Written as DNA, the CDR3 is TGTGCCAGCAGTTATCTGTCTCCCGGGGAGCTGTTTTTT. Protein: CASSYLSPGELFF.

This chain connects TRBV18 to TRBJ1-1; D uncertain. Trimming cost V 3 bases and J 7 bases, with 15 bases left between them. The germline V gene has CDR1 KGHSH and CDR2 LQKENI. CDR3 size: 14 residues. CDR3 coding DNA: TGTGCCAGCTCACCTTCGGAAATGAGGGTTGAAGCTTTCTTT. Its translation is CASSPSEMRVEAFF.

The gene calls are TRBV2 and TRBJ1-1; D not resolved. From germline, CDR1 is SNHLY and CDR2 FYNNEI. V was pared by 5 bases and J by 2 bases, with 12 bases between. This CDR3 has 14 residues. CDR3 sequence: CASSSTPGNTEAFF. The CDR3 DNA reads TGTGCCAGCAGTTCCACCCCGGGAAACACTGAAGCTTTCTTT.

The gene calls are TRBV28 and TRBJ1-2; possible D gene TRBD1, 5 bases. CDR1 is MDHEN and CDR2 is SYDVKM in the germline V gene. V lost 3 bases and J lost 2, with 40 bases in between. This CDR3 has 24 residues. CDR3 sequence reads: CASSFRWRILTGVVLHRRNYGYTF. CDR3 nucleotides: TGTGCCAGCAGTTTCAGGTGGCGGATCCTGACGGGGGTTGTTTTACACCGGAGAAACTATGGCTACACCTTC.

The chain links TRBV27 to TRBJ1-1; a possible D gene is TRBD1 (5 bases). Trimming pared 6 bases from V and 7 bases from J, leaving 12 bases between. The germline CDR1 and CDR2 sequences are MNHEY and SMNVEV (reference sequence). There are 12 residues in the CDR3. CDR3 sequence: CASRFPGREAFF. CDR3 bases: TGTGCCAGCAGGTTTCCGGGACGTGAAGCTTTCTTT.

The J gene is TRBJ1-5, the V gene TRBV4-1, with a tentative D call TRBD1 (6 bases). Germline V gene data show CDR1 as MGHRA and CDR2 as YSYEKL. This CDR3 has 15 residues. Trimming pared 2 bases from V and 2 bases from J, leaving 10 bases between. CDR3 DNA: TGCGCCAGCAGCCAACCCAACAGGGGCAATCAGCCCCAGCATTTT. It yields the protein CASSQPNRGNQPQHF.

The V call is TRBV5-6, the J call TRBJ1-6; 9 bases agree with TRBD1. This CDR3 contains 16 residues. The germline CDR1 and CDR2 sequences are SGHDT and YYEEEE. V gave up 5 bases and J gave up 10 bases; unmatched junction bases: 13. The CDR3 loop reads CASSFDRGSPQSPLHF. CDR3 bases: TGTGCCAGCAGTTTTGACAGGGGGTCCCCTCAGTCACCCCTCCACTTT.